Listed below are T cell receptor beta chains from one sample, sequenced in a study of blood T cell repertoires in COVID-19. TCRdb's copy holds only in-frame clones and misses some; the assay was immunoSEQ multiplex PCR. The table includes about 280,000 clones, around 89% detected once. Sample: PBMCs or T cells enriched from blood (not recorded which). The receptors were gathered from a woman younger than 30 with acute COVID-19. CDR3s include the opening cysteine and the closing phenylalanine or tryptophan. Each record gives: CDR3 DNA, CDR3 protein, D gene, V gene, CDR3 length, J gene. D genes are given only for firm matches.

DNA: TGTGCCAGCAGCTTAGTATGGCAGGGGGCCTACGAGCAGTACTTC
CDR3: CASSLVWQGAYEQYF
D: TRBD1
V: TRBV7-2
length: 15
J: TRBJ2-7

DNA: TGTGCCAGCAGCCAAGTCGCCAGCGGGCTTTACGAGCAGTACTTC
CDR3: CASSQVASGLYEQYF
D: -
V: TRBV4-2
length: 15
J: TRBJ2-7

DNA: TGTGCCAGCAGTTTATCATTTGCGAGGCGCGGCGATTACGGTGGCTACACCTTC
CDR3: CASSLSFARRGDYGGYTF
D: -
V: TRBV27
length: 18
J: TRBJ1-2

DNA: TGTGCCAGCTCCGGGTCCCAAGAGACCCAGTACTTC
CDR3: CASSGSQETQYF
D: -
V: TRBV28
length: 12
J: TRBJ2-5

DNA: TGTGCCAGCAGTGATTGGTCTAGCTCCTACAATGAGCAGTTCTTC
CDR3: CASSDWSSSYNEQFF
D: -
V: TRBV2
length: 15
J: TRBJ2-1

DNA: TGTGCTAGTGGTCCCGAACACTCTGGAAACACCATATATTTT
CDR3: CASGPEHSGNTIYF
D: -
V: TRBV12-5
length: 14
J: TRBJ1-3

DNA: TGTGCCACCAGTGATTCCGACAGACGGAGCGGCTACACCTTC
CDR3: CATSDSDRRSGYTF
D: -
V: TRBV24-1
length: 14
J: TRBJ1-2

DNA: TGTGCCAGCAAGCTAGCGGGAGTTTACGAGCAGTACTTC
CDR3: CASKLAGVYEQYF
D: TRBD2
V: TRBV12-3/TRBV12-4
length: 13
J: TRBJ2-7

DNA: TGTGCCAGCTCACCCGACAATGCCCCAGGGTCCTCTGGAAACACCATATATTTT
CDR3: CASSPDNAPGSSGNTIYF
D: -
V: TRBV18
length: 18
J: TRBJ1-3

DNA: TGTGCCAGCAGGTGGGAGACTAGCGGCACAGATACGCAGTATTTT
CDR3: CASRWETSGTDTQYF
D: TRBD2
V: TRBV2
length: 15
J: TRBJ2-3

DNA: TGTGCCAGCTCACCGTTGGGTAGCGGGAGCCCCAGGGATGAGCAGTTCTTC
CDR3: CASSPLGSGSPRDEQFF
D: TRBD2
V: TRBV18
length: 17
J: TRBJ2-1

DNA: TGTGCCAGCAGCTTACGGGGTAACACTGAAGCTTTCTTT
CDR3: CASSLRGNTEAFF
D: -
V: TRBV7-8
length: 13
J: TRBJ1-1

DNA: TGTGCCAGCAGCCCAGGGGGAACCGTGGCCAAAAACATTCAGTACTTC
CDR3: CASSPGGTVAKNIQYF
D: TRBD1
V: TRBV6-2/TRBV6-3
length: 16
J: TRBJ2-4